The T cell receptor beta chain under discussion was sequenced for a study of blood T cell repertoires in COVID-19. Across the study: Specimens from acute and convalescent COVID-19 originated in the United States, Italy and Spain.

Germline-derived CDR1 and CDR2 are SGHAT and FQNNGV. The germline V and J ends were trimmed by 3 bases and 0 bases, with 9 bases remaining between them. The CDR3 has 14 residues. Sequencing was performed with immunoSEQ multiplex PCR; in TCRdb, only in-frame clones are kept and a portion is missing. The table records 35,000 to 45,000 clones, 80% of them present only once. The chain carries TRBV11-2 and TRBJ2-7; a possible D gene is TRBD2 (6 bases). This receptor was obtained from a man between 65 and 85 years old with acute or convalescent COVID-19. The sequencing sample was made of peripheral blood. As DNA, the CDR3 is TGTGCCAGCAGCTTGGGGGGTACCTCCTACGAGCAGTACTTC. Encoded protein: CASSLGGTSYEQYF.